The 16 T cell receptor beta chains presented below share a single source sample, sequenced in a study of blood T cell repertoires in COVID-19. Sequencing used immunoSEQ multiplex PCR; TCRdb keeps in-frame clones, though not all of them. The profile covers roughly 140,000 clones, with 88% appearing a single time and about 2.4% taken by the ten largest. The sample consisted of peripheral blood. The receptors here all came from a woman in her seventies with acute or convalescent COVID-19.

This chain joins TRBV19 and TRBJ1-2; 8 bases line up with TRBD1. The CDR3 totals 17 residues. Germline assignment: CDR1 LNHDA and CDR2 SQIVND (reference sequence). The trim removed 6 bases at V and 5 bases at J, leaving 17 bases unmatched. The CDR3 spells CASRSTSLGRGLYGYTF. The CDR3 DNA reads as TGTGCCAGTAGAAGCACTTCTTTGGGCAGGGGGCTGTATGGCTACACCTTC.

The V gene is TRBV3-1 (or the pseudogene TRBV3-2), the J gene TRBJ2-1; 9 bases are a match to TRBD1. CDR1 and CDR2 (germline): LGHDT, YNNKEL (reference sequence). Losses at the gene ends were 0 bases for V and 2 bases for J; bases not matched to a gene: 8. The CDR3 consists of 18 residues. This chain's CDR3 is CASSQDKPWDRAYNEQFF. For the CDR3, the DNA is TGTGCCAGCAGCCAAGATAAACCGTGGGACAGGGCCTACAATGAGCAGTTCTTC.

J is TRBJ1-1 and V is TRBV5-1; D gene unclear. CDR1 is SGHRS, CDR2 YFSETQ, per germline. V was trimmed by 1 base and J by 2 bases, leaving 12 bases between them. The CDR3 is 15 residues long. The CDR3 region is CASSLSSVSNTEAFF. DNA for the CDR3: TGCGCCAGCAGCTTGTCTTCAGTCAGTAACACTGAAGCTTTCTTT.

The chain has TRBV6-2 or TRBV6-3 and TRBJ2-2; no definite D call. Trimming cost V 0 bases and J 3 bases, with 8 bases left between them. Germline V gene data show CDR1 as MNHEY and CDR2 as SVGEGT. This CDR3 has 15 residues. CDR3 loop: CASSYSKTDTGELFF. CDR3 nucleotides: TGTGCCAGCAGTTACTCGAAAACAGACACCGGGGAGCTGTTTTTT.

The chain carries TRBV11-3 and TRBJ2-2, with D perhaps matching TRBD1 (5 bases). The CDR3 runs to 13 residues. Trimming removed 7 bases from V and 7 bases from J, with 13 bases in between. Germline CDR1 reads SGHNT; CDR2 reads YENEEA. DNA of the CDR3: TGTGCCAGCAAGGGGCAGAGAGGCGGGGAGCTGTTTTTT. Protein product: CASKGQRGGELFF. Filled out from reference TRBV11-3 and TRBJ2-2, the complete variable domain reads EAGVVQSPRYKIIEKKQPVAFWCNPISGHNTLYWYLQNLGQGPELLIRYENEEAVDDSQLPKDRFSAERLKGVDSTLKIQPAELGDSAVYLCASKGQRGGELFFGEGSRLTVL.

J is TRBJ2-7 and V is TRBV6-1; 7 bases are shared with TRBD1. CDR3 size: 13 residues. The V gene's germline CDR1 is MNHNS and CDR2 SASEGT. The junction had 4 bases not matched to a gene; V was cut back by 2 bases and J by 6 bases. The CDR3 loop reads CASSEPGTVEQYV. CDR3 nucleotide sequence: TGTGCCAGCAGTGAACCAGGGACAGTCGAGCAGTACGTC.

The CDR3 is CASSLSSGGRNTGELFF. DNA for the CDR3: TGTGCCAGCAGCTTAAGCTCGGGGGGGAGGAACACCGGGGAGCTGTTTTTT. The V call is TRBV11-2, the J call TRBJ2-2; 8 bases are a match to TRBD2. The germline gives CDR1 SGHAT, CDR2 FQNNGV. Unmatched junction bases numbered 6, after V lost 2 bases and J lost 1 base. The CDR3 totals 17 residues.

The CDR3: CASSPRTGGQANYGYTF. CDR3 in DNA: TGTGCCAGCAGCCCGCGGACAGGGGGCCAAGCTAACTATGGCTACACCTTC. The V gene is TRBV9, the J gene TRBJ1-2, with 11 bases that match TRBD1. This CDR3 is built from 17 residues. With 4 bases clipped from V and 0 bases from J, the junction kept 8 bases outside the gene matches. Germline lookup yields CDR1 SGDLS and CDR2 YYNGEE.

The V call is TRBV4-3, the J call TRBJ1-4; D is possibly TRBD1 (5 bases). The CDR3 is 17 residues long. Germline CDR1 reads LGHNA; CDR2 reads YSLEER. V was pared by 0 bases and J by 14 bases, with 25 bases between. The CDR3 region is CASSQEVFSPVGGWLFF. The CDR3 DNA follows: TGCGCCAGCAGCCAAGAAGTTTTTTCCCCAGTCGGGGGTTGGCTGTTTTTT.

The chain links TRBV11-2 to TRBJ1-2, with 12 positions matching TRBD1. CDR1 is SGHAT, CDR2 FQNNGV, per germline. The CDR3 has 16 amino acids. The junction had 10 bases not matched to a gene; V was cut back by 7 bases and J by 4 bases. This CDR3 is CASIRDRGRGAYGYTF. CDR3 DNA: TGTGCCAGCATCCGGGACAGGGGGCGCGGCGCCTATGGCTACACCTTC.

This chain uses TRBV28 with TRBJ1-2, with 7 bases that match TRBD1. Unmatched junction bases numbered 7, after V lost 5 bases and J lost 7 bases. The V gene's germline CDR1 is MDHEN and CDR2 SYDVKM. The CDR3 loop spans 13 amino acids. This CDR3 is CASSTDRVGGYTF. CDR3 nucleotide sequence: TGTGCCAGCAGTACAGACAGGGTGGGTGGCTACACCTTC.

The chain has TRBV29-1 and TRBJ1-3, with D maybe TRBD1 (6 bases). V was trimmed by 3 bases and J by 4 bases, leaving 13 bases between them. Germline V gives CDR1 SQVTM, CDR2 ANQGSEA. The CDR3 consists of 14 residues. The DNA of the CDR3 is TGCAGCGTTGATGTGCCGGGACAAGGAAACACCATATATTTT. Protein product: CSVDVPGQGNTIYF. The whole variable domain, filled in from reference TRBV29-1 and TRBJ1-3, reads SAVISQKPSRDICQRGTSLTIQCQVDSQVTMMFWYRQQPGQSLTLIATANQGSEATYESGFVIDKFPISRPNLTFSTLTVSNMSPEDSSIYLCSVDVPGQGNTIYFGEGSWLTVV.

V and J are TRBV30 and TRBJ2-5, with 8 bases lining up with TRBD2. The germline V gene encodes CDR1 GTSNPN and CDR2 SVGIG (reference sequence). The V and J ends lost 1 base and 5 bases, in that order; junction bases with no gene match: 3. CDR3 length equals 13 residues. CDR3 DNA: TGTGCCTGGAGTGGTACTAGCGGTGAGACCCAGTACTTC. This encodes CAWSGTSGETQYF.

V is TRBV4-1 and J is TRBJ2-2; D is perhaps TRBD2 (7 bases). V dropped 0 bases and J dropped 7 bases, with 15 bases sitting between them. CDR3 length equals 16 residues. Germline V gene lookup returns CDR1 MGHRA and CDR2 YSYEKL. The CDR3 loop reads CASSQDSGGRNGELFF. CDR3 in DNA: TGCGCCAGCAGCCAAGACTCCGGGGGGCGGAACGGGGAGCTGTTTTTT.

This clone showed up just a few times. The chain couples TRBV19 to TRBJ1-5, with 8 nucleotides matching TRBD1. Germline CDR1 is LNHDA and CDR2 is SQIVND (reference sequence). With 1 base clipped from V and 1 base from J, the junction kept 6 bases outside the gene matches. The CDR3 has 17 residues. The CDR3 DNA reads TGTGCCAGTAGTATAGGAACAGGGGGACGAAGCAATCAGCCCCAGCATTTT. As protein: CASSIGTGGRSNQPQHF.

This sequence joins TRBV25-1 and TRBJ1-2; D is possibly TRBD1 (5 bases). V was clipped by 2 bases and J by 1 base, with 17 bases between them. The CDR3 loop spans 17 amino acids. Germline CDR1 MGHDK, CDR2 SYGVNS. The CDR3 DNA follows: TGTGCCAGCAGTGAAAATATGGGTGGGGCGCTTAACTATGGCTACACCTTC. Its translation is CASSENMGGALNYGYTF.